The 29 T cell receptor beta chains reported below all come from one sample, sequenced in a study of breast tumors, draining lymph nodes, adjacent tissues. Via MiXCR, TCRdb re-called the multiplex PCR reads, giving one row per CDR3 protein. The sample carries 140,000 or so distinct CDR3 sequences, about 33% recorded once. Breast cancer patients provided tissue from their axillary draining lymph nodes. The source material was axillary lymph node tissue. Receptor source: a female donor with breast cancer. Some clones in this sample may be carry-over from other donors' samples.

About this clonotype: This may arise from a read error, as a much more abundant clone is one base away. This chain joins TRBV7-2 and TRBJ2-1; 9 bases are a match to TRBD2. The CDR3 runs to 15 residues. CDR1 SGHTA and CDR2 FQGNSA come from the germline V gene. The chain's CDR3 is CASSLERGVYNEQLF. The CDR3 DNA reads TGTGCCAGCAGCTTAGAGCGGGGGGTCTACAATGAGCAGCTCTTC.

This clonotype was observed a handful of times. The chain carries TRBV12-5 and TRBJ1-1; D is undetermined. CDR1 and CDR2 from the germline V gene are LGHNT and FRNRAP. The CDR3 consists of 13 residues. The V and J ends lost 0 bases and 1 base respectively, with 3 bases between them. The CDR3 loop is CASGLVENTEAFF. In nucleotides, the CDR3 is TGTGCTAGTGGTTTGGTCGAGAACACTGAAGCTTTCTTT.

The J gene is TRBJ1-6, the V gene TRBV6-5, with D possibly being TRBD1 (5 bases). V lost 2 bases and J 10 bases, leaving 9 bases between the germline ends. The CDR3 has 13 amino acids. Germline V gene sequence: CDR1 MNHEY, CDR2 SVGAGI. CDR3 region: CASSYGRESPLHF. CDR3 in DNA: TGTGCCAGCAGTTACGGCAGGGAATCACCCCTCCACTTT.

This clonotype was recorded at least ten times. The chain joins TRBV2 to TRBJ1-5; TRBD1 matches 9 bases. Germline CDR1 and CDR2: SNHLY and FYNNEI. Trimming took 6 bases from V and 7 from J; bases not matched to a gene: 10. The CDR3 has 15 amino acids. The CDR3 region is CASRLGTGLGQPQHF. The CDR3 bases are TGTGCCAGCAGGCTCGGGACAGGGTTAGGCCAGCCCCAGCATTTT. Together with reference TRBV2 and TRBJ1-5, the CDR3 gives the full variable domain: EPEVTQTPSHQVTQMGQEVILRCVPISNHLYFYWYRQILGQKVEFLVSFYNNEISEKSEIFDDQFSVERPDGSNFTLKIRSTKLEDSAMYFCASRLGTGLGQPQHFGDGTRLSIL.

This clonotype has ten or more counts. Since a much larger clone is just one base distant, this may be a read error. The chain couples TRBV20-1 to TRBJ1-2, with D tentatively TRBD1 (5 bases). Per germline, CDR1 DFQATT and CDR2 SNEGSKA (reference sequence). Trimming removed 4 bases from V and 7 bases from J, with 19 bases in between. The length of the CDR3 is 14 residues. The CDR3, as DNA: TGCAGTGCTACTCTACCGGGACGGACCTCTGGCTACACCTTC. This codes for CSATLPGRTSGYTF.

The V call is TRBV20-1, the J call TRBJ2-3; TRBD2 matches 8 bases. The CDR3 is 13 residues long. J gave up 4 bases and V 2 bases, and 2 bases lay outside the gene matches. In germline, CDR1 is DFQATT, CDR2 SNEGSKA (reference sequence). The CDR3 protein is CSARSGGPDTQYF. The CDR3 nucleotides read TGCAGTGCTAGATCGGGGGGGCCAGATACGCAGTATTTT.

This clonotype was recorded many times. The chain couples TRBV28 to TRBJ2-3; TRBD1 or TRBD2 may be the D gene (5 bases each). V lost 5 bases and J lost 8, with 20 bases in between. Germline CDR1 MDHEN, CDR2 SYDVKM. The CDR3 is 15 amino acids. The CDR3 protein is CASSPPGTFQGTQYF. CDR3 in DNA: TGTGCCAGCAGTCCCCCCGGGACCTTCCAAGGTACGCAGTATTTT.

The rearrangement links TRBV5-6 to TRBJ1-3; a weak D match, TRBD1 (5 bases). V gave up 0 bases and J gave up 0 bases, with 10 bases separating them. The length of the CDR3 is 16 residues. CDR1 SGHDT and CDR2 YYEEEE come from the germline V gene. This chain's CDR3 is CASSLAGTVSGNTIYF. CDR3 nucleotide sequence: TGTGCCAGCAGCTTGGCCGGGACCGTCTCTGGAAACACCATATATTTT.

The V and J genes are TRBV6-5 and TRBJ2-7; TRBD1 matches 8 bases. CDR3 length: 14 amino acids. Germline V lookup: CDR1 MNHEY, CDR2 SVGAGI. V dropped 6 bases and J dropped 4; count of bases not matched to a gene: 8. The CDR3 region is CASSSFTGGYEQYV. The CDR3 DNA is TGTGCCAGCAGCTCCTTCACAGGGGGATACGAGCAGTACGTC.

The V call is TRBV5-2, the J call TRBJ2-1. TRBV5-2 corresponds to a pseudogene. This CDR3 contains 12 residues. CDR3 in DNA: TGTGCCAGCAAGGGGACCTACAATGAGCAGTTCTTC. Residues: CASKGTYNEQFF.

This clonotype occurred a few times. Possible read error: a much larger clone is one base away. The genes are TRBV18 and TRBJ2-7; D is unclear. The CDR3 runs 12 residues. Germline V gene lookup returns CDR1 KGHSH and CDR2 LQKENI. The CDR3 here is CASSTVAYEQHV. CDR3 coding DNA: TGTGCCAGCTCAACCGTAGCCTACGAGCAGCACGTC.

This clonotype was picked up many times. This rearrangement joins TRBV10-3 to TRBJ1-2; D ambiguous. The CDR3 length is 14 residues. Trimming stripped 10 bases from V and 1 base from J, with 16 bases between. Germline CDR1 is ENHRY and CDR2 is SYGVKD. CDR3 region: CATNSRGLNYGYTF. CDR3 DNA: TGTGCCACCAACAGCCGGGGTCTTAACTATGGCTACACCTTC.

V usage is TRBV4-3 and J usage is TRBJ1-5; TRBD1 is a possible D gene (5 bases). V lost 0 bases to trimming and J lost 11 bases, with 17 bases between them. CDR1 is LGHNA and CDR2 is YSLEER in the germline V gene. The CDR3 loop spans 15 amino acids. CDR3 residues: CASSQDLSGKETQHF. CDR3 DNA sequence: TGCGCCAGCAGCCAAGATCTTTCAGGGAAAGAGACCCAGCATTTT.

The J gene is TRBJ2-3, the V gene TRBV24-1; a weak D match, TRBD1 (6 bases). CDR1 is KGHDR and CDR2 is SFDVKD in the germline V gene. The germline V and J ends were trimmed by 7 bases and 3 bases, with 10 bases remaining between them. There are 13 residues in the CDR3. DNA for the CDR3: TGTGCCACCAGCGAAACAGGGACAGATACGCAGTATTTT. This codes for CATSETGTDTQYF.

This clonotype was seen only a few times. A much larger clone is a single base away; this may be a read error. CDR3 loop: CASSKRTAYGYTF. CDR3 sequence (DNA): TGTGCCAGCAGCAAGAGGACGGCCTATGGCTACACCTTC. J is TRBJ1-2 and V is TRBV5-6; the D is unclear. Trimming cost V 4 bases and J 4 bases, with 11 bases left between them. The length of the CDR3 is 13 residues. Germline CDR1 reads SGHDT; CDR2 reads YYEEEE.

The chain couples TRBV5-1 to TRBJ1-1; D ambiguous. This CDR3 has 14 residues. The V and J ends lost 4 bases and 8 bases respectively, with 18 bases between them. Germline assignment: CDR1 SGHRS and CDR2 YFSETQ. The CDR3 DNA follows: TGCGCCAGCAGCGCATGGTCGAGCTTGAACGAAGCTTTCTTT. Translating gives CASSAWSSLNEAFF.

This clonotype came up many times. The chain links TRBV7-9 to TRBJ1-5, with 12 bases that match TRBD1. There are 17 residues in the CDR3. Trimming cost V 5 bases and J 5 bases; bases outside gene matches: 10. Germline CDR1 reads SEHNR; CDR2 reads FQNEAQ (reference sequence). The CDR3 protein is CASSRGSGTGGYQPQHF. CDR3 bases: TGTGCCAGCAGCCGAGGCTCCGGGACAGGGGGCTATCAGCCCCAGCATTTT.

This clonotype was recorded many times. V and J are TRBV5-1 and TRBJ2-1; 16 nucleotides agree with TRBD2. The CDR3 covers 17 residues. Germline V gene data show CDR1 as SGHRS and CDR2 as YFSETQ. J was trimmed by 12 bases and V by 4 bases; bases with no gene match: 13. For the CDR3, the DNA is TGCGCCAGCAGCCCACCTTCCGGGACTAGCGGGGGGGAGGTGCAGTTCTTC. Its protein product is CASSPPSGTSGGEVQFF.

Concerning this clonotype: An end of the junction does not agree with germline; a read error may underlie this. The chain combines TRBV11-2 with TRBJ1-5, with D unclear. Per the germline V gene, CDR1 is SGHAT and CDR2 is FQNNGV. The CDR3 is made up of 13 amino acids. The CDR3 region is CASSPAGNPPQHF. DNA for the CDR3: TGTGCCAGCAGCCCAGCAGGAAATCCGCCCCAGCATTTT.

Many counts were recorded for this clonotype. The chain joins TRBV19 to TRBJ2-2; a weak D match, TRBD1 (5 bases). Deletions cut 3 bases from V and 4 bases from J, with 12 bases between. Germline assignment: CDR1 LNHDA and CDR2 SQIVND (reference sequence). The CDR3 spans 15 residues. This CDR3 is CASSMADRGTGELFF. The CDR3 DNA is TGTGCCAGTAGTATGGCCGACAGAGGCACCGGGGAGCTGTTTTTT. Based on the CDR3 plus reference TRBV19 and TRBJ2-2, the full variable domain is DGGITQSPKYLFRKEGQNVTLSCEQNLNHDAMYWYRQDPGQGLRLIYYSQIVNDFQKGDIAEGYSVSREKKESFPLTVTSAQKNPTAFYLCASSMADRGTGELFFGEGSRLTVL.

On this clonotype: The CDR3 carries no conserved terminal phenylalanine or tryptophan, so it likely arises from a read error. Because the CDR3's place on the DNA is in doubt, the DNA is left out and the CDR3 is given as listed by TCRdb. The V call is TRBV11-1, the J call TRBJ2-5. Inclusive of both ends, the CDR3 amounts to 11 amino acids. Per the germline V gene, CDR1 is SGHAT and CDR2 is FQDESV (reference sequence). This chain's CDR3 is CASTSAETPYL.

This clonotype has only a few counts. The chain employs TRBV6-4 and TRBJ1-1; D is unresolved. CDR1 is MRHNA and CDR2 is SNTAGT in the germline V gene. The V end was cut by 6 bases, the J end by 2 bases, with 10 bases between. CDR3 length: 13 residues. CDR3 loop: CASSPDTNTEAFF. The CDR3 region has the DNA TGTGCCAGCAGCCCCGACACCAACACTGAAGCTTTCTTT.

The chain combines TRBV29-1 with TRBJ1-1; D is unresolved. Germline CDR1 SQVTM, CDR2 ANQGSEA. The length of the CDR3 is 13 residues. Between the trimmed V and J ends, which lost 4 bases and 4 bases, there was a span of 13 bases. The CDR3 DNA reads TGCAGCGTTGCTATGACCCTGGGCACTGAAGCTTTCTTT. Translating gives CSVAMTLGTEAFF.

This chain uses TRBV20-1 with TRBJ2-1; the match to TRBD1 covers 11 bases. J was trimmed by 2 bases and V by 8 bases; bases with no gene match: 5. Germline V gene lookup returns CDR1 DFQATT and CDR2 SNEGSKA (reference sequence). The CDR3 is 14 amino acids. The chain's CDR3 is CSPMGQGAYNEQFF. CDR3 in DNA: TGCAGTCCAATGGGACAGGGGGCCTACAATGAGCAGTTCTTC.

This rearrangement joins TRBV19 to TRBJ2-5; TRBD1 aligns across 10 bases. V lost 5 bases to trimming and J lost 4 bases; unmatched junction nucleotides: 10. Germline CDR1 is LNHDA and CDR2 is SQIVND (reference sequence). The CDR3 sequence is 16 residues long. The CDR3, as DNA: TGTGCCAGTAGTGTAACCGGGACAGGGGCTGCAGAGACCCAGTACTTC. It codes for CASSVTGTGAAETQYF.

V usage is TRBV29-1 and J usage is TRBJ2-3, with 8 bases aligning to TRBD1. This CDR3 has 17 residues. The V gene's germline CDR1 is SQVTM and CDR2 ANQGSEA. V lost 7 bases to trimming and J lost 3 bases; unmatched junction nucleotides: 18. CDR3 DNA: TGCAGCGCCTCGGGACAGGTGGTGGGTCAAGGTACAGATACGCAGTATTTT. This sequence encodes CSASGQVVGQGTDTQYF.

This clonotype was observed at least ten times. The chain carries TRBV20-1 and TRBJ1-5; maybe TRBD1 (5 bases). The CDR3 length is 16 residues. Germline V gives CDR1 DFQATT, CDR2 SNEGSKA (reference sequence). The CDR3 DNA reads as TGCAGCGCCATGAGCCGGGGGACTTGGGCCAATCAGCCCCAGCATTTT. Residues: CSAMSRGTWANQPQHF.

This clonotype came up many times. The chain is built from TRBV6-6 and TRBJ2-2; tentative D call: TRBD2 (5 bases). V was shortened by 0 bases and J by 2 bases, with 10 bases between the two germline ends. The CDR3 length is 16 residues. Germline values: CDR1 MNHNY, CDR2 SVGAGI (reference sequence). CDR3 DNA sequence: TGTGCCAGCAGTTACTCGACCGGACTCAACACCGGGGAGCTGTTTTTT. Protein product: CASSYSTGLNTGELFF.

This clonotype was found many times. Being one base from a much bigger clone, this may be a read error. The chain carries TRBV7-3 and TRBJ1-2; weak D call: TRBD1 (5 bases). The CDR3 is made up of 15 amino acids. Germline V gene lookup returns CDR1 SGHTA and CDR2 FQGTGA. CDR3 bases: TGTGCCAGCAGCCCAGGCGGGGGGTATGGCTATGGCTACCCCTTC. Its translation: CASSPGGGYGYGYPF.